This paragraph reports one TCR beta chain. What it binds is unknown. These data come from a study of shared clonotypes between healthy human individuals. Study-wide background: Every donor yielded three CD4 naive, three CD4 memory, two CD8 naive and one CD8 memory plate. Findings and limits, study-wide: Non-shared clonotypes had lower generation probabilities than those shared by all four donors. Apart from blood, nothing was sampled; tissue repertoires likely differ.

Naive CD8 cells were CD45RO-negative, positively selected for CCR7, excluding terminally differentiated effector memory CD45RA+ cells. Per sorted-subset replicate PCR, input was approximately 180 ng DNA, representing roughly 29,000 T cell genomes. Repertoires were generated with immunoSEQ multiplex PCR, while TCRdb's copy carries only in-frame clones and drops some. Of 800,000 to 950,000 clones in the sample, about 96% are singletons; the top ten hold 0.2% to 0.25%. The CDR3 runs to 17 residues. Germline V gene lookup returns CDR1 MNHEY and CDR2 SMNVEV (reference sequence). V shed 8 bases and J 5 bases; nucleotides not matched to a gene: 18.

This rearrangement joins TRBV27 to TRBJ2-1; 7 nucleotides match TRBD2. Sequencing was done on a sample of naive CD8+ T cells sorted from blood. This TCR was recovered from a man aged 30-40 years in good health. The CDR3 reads CASSILPGGLGNNEQFF. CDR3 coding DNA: TGTGCCAGCTCAATTCTCCCCGGAGGACTAGGTAACAATGAGCAGTTCTTC.